Following are 31 T cell receptor beta chains from one sample sequenced in a study of tumor-infiltrating lymphocytes in primary liver carcinoma. The study co-extracted DNA and RNA from approximately 20-30 mg of unsorted bulk tissue. TCR beta cDNA was reverse-transcribed from roughly 520 ng of total RNA. The reaction used a constant-region primer and ProtoScript II reverse transcriptase. ARM-PCR was slightly modified, and three nested multiplex PCR rounds with it gave rise to the TCR beta libraries. Forward primers for TRBV1-TRBV30 and a C-beta reverse primer served the first two PCR rounds, at about 10 cycles each. In TCRdb, the multiplex PCR reads were re-called with MiXCR into one record per CDR3 protein. This table holds under 150,000 distinct CDR3 sequences, 55% to 70% found once. The sample comprised tumor-adjacent normal liver tissue. Every receptor here comes from a woman aged 55-69 years with primary liver carcinoma and hepatitis B virus infection.

This clonotype showed up many times. The V call is TRBV29-1, the J call TRBJ1-2, with 9 bases lining up with TRBD1. CDR3 length: 13 amino acids. Unmatched junction bases numbered 2, after V lost 1 base and J lost 5 bases. The germline V gene encodes CDR1 SQVTM and CDR2 ANQGSEA. DNA of the CDR3: TGCAGCGTTGAAGTGGGGACAGGGTATGGCTACACCTTC. Translation gives CSVEVGTGYGYTF. The full variable domain, completed using reference TRBV29-1 and TRBJ1-2, is SAVISQKPSRDICQRGTSLTIQCQVDSQVTMMFWYRQQPGQSLTLIATANQGSEATYESGFVIDKFPISRPNLTFSTLTVSNMSPEDSSIYLCSVEVGTGYGYTFGSGTRLTVV.

The sample holds one count of this clonotype. Germline and junction disagree at one end, which may indicate a read error. CDR3: CASALQPNMNTETFF. The CDR3 DNA sequence: TGTGCCAGTGCTTTACAGCCTAACATGAACACTGAAACTTTCTTT. The chain joins TRBV12-5 to TRBJ1-1; no definite D call. There are 15 residues in the CDR3. CDR1 is LGHNT and CDR2 is FRNRAP in the germline V gene.

To note about this clonotype: Compared with germline, one end of the junction differs, possibly owing to a read error. The chain joins TRBV5-1 to TRBJ2-6; maybe TRBD1 (5 bases). Germline CDR1 reads SGHRS; CDR2 reads YFSETQ. CDR3 length equals 16 residues. CDR3 in DNA: TGTGCCAGCAGCTTAGGTACGAGCTCTGGGGCCAACGTCCTGTCTTTC. Amino acid sequence: CASSLGTSSGANVLSF.

With regard to this clonotype: A much larger clone is a single base away; this may be a read error. Likely a read error: the CDR3 ends without its conserved phenylalanine or tryptophan. This chain's CDR3 is CASTLGGGGANVLTY. The CDR3 DNA follows: TGTGCCAGCACCCTCGGGGGTGGTGGGGCCAACGTCCTGACTTAC. The chain uses TRBV28 and TRBJ2-6, with D possibly TRBD2 on 6 matching bases. V lost 7 bases to trimming and J lost 3 bases, with 13 bases between them. This CDR3 comprises 15 residues. Germline lookup yields CDR1 MDHEN and CDR2 SYDVKM.

This clonotype was picked up many times. This sequence joins TRBV28 and TRBJ1-1; 7 nucleotides agree with TRBD1. CDR1 MDHEN and CDR2 SYDVKM come from the germline V gene. Trimming cost V 6 bases and J 0 bases; bases outside gene matches: 7. CDR3 length: 15 residues. The CDR3 protein is CASRKSGGLNTEAFF. Here the CDR3 DNA reads TGTGCCAGCAGAAAATCAGGGGGTTTGAACACTGAAGCTTTCTTT.

As to this clonotype: The conserved phenylalanine or tryptophan normally closing the CDR3 is absent here, so this likely arose from a read error. The chain combines TRBV29-1 with TRBJ2-3, with 15 bases fitting TRBD2. This CDR3 region has 18 residues. With 8 bases clipped from V and 2 bases from J, the junction kept 14 bases outside the gene matches. Germline CDR1 SQVTM, CDR2 ANQGSEA. The CDR3, as DNA: TGCAGCATTAGGACTAGCGGGAGGGCATTAATGATCACAGATACGCAGTATTCT. The encoded protein is CSIRTSGRALMITDTQYS.

Notes on this clonotype: It may be a read error: a sequence one base away is much more abundant. No conserved phenylalanine or tryptophan ends this CDR3, so it is likely a read error. This rearrangement joins TRBV5-1 to TRBJ2-5; unclear D gene. V was cut by 0 bases and J by 4 bases, with 10 bases left in between. Germline CDR1 is SGHRS and CDR2 is YFSETQ. The CDR3 has 14 residues. CDR3 nucleotide sequence: TGCGCCAGCAGCTTGGGGGCACCAGTAGAGACCCAGTACTCC. It specifies CASSLGAPVETQYS.

The V and J genes are TRBV11-2 and TRBJ1-3; no firm D call. Germline-derived CDR1 and CDR2 are SGHAT and FQNNGV. The CDR3 totals 15 residues. V was cut by 0 bases and J by 9 bases, with 15 bases left in between. The CDR3 sequence is CASSLDHGPHSTIYF. The CDR3, as DNA: TGTGCCAGCAGCTTAGATCACGGACCGCATAGCACCATATATTTT.

The CDR3 spells CSASDGQDVSLNYGYTF. The DNA for the CDR3 is TGCAGTGCTAGTGACGGGCAGGACGTATCCCTGAACTATGGCTACACCTTC. The chain has TRBV20-1 and TRBJ1-2, with D uncertain. Looked up from germline, CDR1 is DFQATT and CDR2 is SNEGSKA (reference sequence). Trimming left V 3 bases short and J 2 bases short, with 22 bases between. This CDR3 comprises 17 residues.

This clonotype was observed at least ten times. The chain has TRBV29-1 and TRBJ1-3; D call uncertain. With 0 bases removed from V and 2 bases from J, the gap between germline ends came to 11 bases. The CDR3 is 15 amino acids. The V gene's germline CDR1 is SQVTM and CDR2 ANQGSEA. Here the CDR3 reads CSVEESGRPGNTIYF. CDR3 sequence (DNA): TGCAGCGTTGAAGAAAGTGGTCGGCCTGGAAACACCATATATTTT. The complete variable domain, with remaining parts taken from reference TRBV29-1 and TRBJ1-3, reads SAVISQKPSRDICQRGTSLTIQCQVDSQVTMMFWYRQQPGQSLTLIATANQGSEATYESGFVIDKFPISRPNLTFSTLTVSNMSPEDSSIYLCSVEESGRPGNTIYFGEGSWLTVV.

As to this clonotype: The junction departs from germline at one end; a sequencing error may be responsible. The chain joins TRBV10-3 to TRBJ2-3, with D unclear. The CDR3 totals 16 residues. CDR1 and CDR2 from the germline V gene are ENHRY and SYGVKD. This chain's CDR3 is CTITESTWRNTDAQYF. DNA of the CDR3: TGTACCATCACTGAGTCGACTTGGCGGAACACAGATGCGCAGTATTTT.

This chain joins TRBV11-2 and TRBJ2-2, with 9 bases fitting TRBD2. There are 16 residues in the CDR3. J lost 7 bases, V lost 10 bases, and 16 bases had no gene match. CDR1 is SGHAT, CDR2 FQNNGV, per germline. The CDR3 sequence is CANGVSSGLAGGELFF. DNA for the CDR3: TGTGCCAATGGCGTAAGCTCGGGACTAGCTGGCGGGGAGCTGTTTTTT.

Comment on this clonotype: Because it lacks the conserved phenylalanine or tryptophan at the end, this CDR3 is likely a read error. The chain carries TRBV28 and TRBJ2-7, with D hard to call. V dropped 2 bases and J dropped 0 bases, with 5 bases sitting between them. In germline, CDR1 is MDHEN, CDR2 SYDVKM. This CDR3 contains 13 residues. The CDR3 region is CASSLLHSYEQYL. CDR3 coding DNA: TGTGCCAGCAGTTTACTCCACTCCTACGAGCAGTACCTC.

The chain couples TRBV11-2 to TRBJ2-2; weak D call: TRBD2 (5 bases). This CDR3 contains 13 residues. Germline V lookup: CDR1 SGHAT, CDR2 FQNNGV. CDR3 in amino acids: CTGSLGRTGELFF. Here the CDR3 DNA reads TGTACCGGCAGCTTAGGTAGGACTGGGGAGCTGTTTTTT. The full variable domain, completed using reference TRBV11-2 and TRBJ2-2, is EAGVAQSPRYKIIEKRQSVAFWCNPISGHATLYWYQQILGQGPKLLIQFQNNGVVDDSQLPKDRFSAERLKGVDSTLKIQPAKLEDSAVYLCTGSLGRTGELFFGEGSRLTVL.

Concerning this clonotype itself: This may be a read error: a much more frequent sequence differs by one nucleotide. The chain recombines TRBV29-1 with TRBJ2-6; D remains ambiguous. The CDR3 has 13 amino acids. V gave up 7 bases and J gave up 1 base, with 8 bases separating them. Germline assignment: CDR1 SQVTM and CDR2 ANQGSEA. DNA for the CDR3: TGCAGCGCCCGTATGTCTGGGGCCAACGTCCTGACTTTC. It is translated as CSARMSGANVLTF.

Note on this clonotype: One end of the junction fails to match germline, which may point to a read error. The rearrangement uses TRBV12-3 or TRBV12-4 and TRBJ1-1; TRBD1 might be the D (5 bases). This CDR3 is 14 amino acids long. CDR3 in DNA: TGCGCCAGCAGTTCTTGGGGGGTAAGGACTGAAGTTTTCTTT. As protein: CASSSWGVRTEVFF.

This clonotype was seen at least ten times. The V and J genes are TRBV11-2 and TRBJ2-3, with 9 bases matching TRBD2. This CDR3 spans 18 amino acids. The germline V gene encodes CDR1 SGHAT and CDR2 FQNNGV. Trimming cost V 5 bases and J 2 bases; bases outside gene matches: 14. The CDR3 reads CASSEAPQRLAVTDTQYF. The CDR3, as DNA: TGTGCCAGCAGCGAGGCCCCACAGAGACTAGCGGTCACAGATACGCAGTATTTT. Looking up the rest from reference TRBV11-2 and TRBJ2-3 gives the full variable domain: EAGVAQSPRYKIIEKRQSVAFWCNPISGHATLYWYQQILGQGPKLLIQFQNNGVVDDSQLPKDRFSAERLKGVDSTLKIQPAKLEDSAVYLCASSEAPQRLAVTDTQYFGPGTRLTVL.

Remarks on this clonotype: The junction differs from germline at one of its ends, possibly a read error. The chain has TRBV11-2 and TRBJ2-1; D is possibly TRBD2 (5 bases). CDR3 size: 16 residues. Germline CDR1 is SGHAT and CDR2 is FQNNGV. The CDR3 spells CANSRLKPEVANGQFF. CDR3 nucleotide sequence: TGTGCCAACAGCCGACTAAAGCCCGAGGTTGCCAATGGGCAGTTCTTC.

Turning to this clonotype: At one boundary the junction diverges from the germline segment, which might be a read error. V and J are TRBV11-2 and TRBJ2-1; TRBD2 matches 8 bases. Germline V gives CDR1 SGHAT, CDR2 FQNNGV. The CDR3 runs to 15 residues. The CDR3 nucleotides are TGTGCGAGCAGCCACCCCGACGGGGGGGCGAATGAGCAGTTCTTC. Encoded protein: CASSHPDGGANEQFF.

The chain joins TRBV29-1 to TRBJ2-1, with TRBD2 as a possible D gene (6 bases). CDR1 is SQVTM, CDR2 ANQGSEA, per germline. The CDR3 runs 11 residues. Trimming took 5 bases from V and 16 from J, leaving 18 bases between them. CDR3 bases: TGCAGCGTTAGGGACTTTAATGAGCTCTTCTTC. Its translation is CSVRDFNELFF.

This clonotype showed up many times. Given the absence of the conserved phenylalanine or tryptophan at the CDR3 end, a read error is likely. The DNA is omitted, as the CDR3 cannot be located on it reliably, and the CDR3 follows TCRdb's listing. This chain uses TRBV5-6 with TRBJ2-7; the D segment call TRBD2 is taken from the table without a DNA check. Both ends counted, the CDR3 spans 12 residues. Germline CDR1 SGHDT, CDR2 YYEEEE. The CDR3: CASSLMPGPPSI.

Points on this clonotype: This may be a read error: a much more frequent sequence differs by one nucleotide. The chain joins TRBV4-1 to TRBJ2-2, with unresolved D. Germline loops: CDR1 MGHRA, CDR2 YSYEKL. This CDR3 contains 15 residues. CDR3 DNA sequence: TGCGCCAGCGGCCAAGATGGGCGGAACACCGGGGAGCTGTTTTTT. It yields the protein CASGQDGRNTGELFF.

This clonotype was counted many times. This chain connects TRBV28 to TRBJ2-1; D is unclear. The CDR3 consists of 13 residues. V was shortened by 3 bases and J by 7 bases, with 10 bases between the two germline ends. Germline CDR1 is MDHEN and CDR2 is SYDVKM. The CDR3 here is CASSLQVRNEQFF. The CDR3 DNA follows: TGTGCCAGCAGTTTGCAAGTAAGAAATGAGCAGTTCTTC.

Worth noting for this clonotype: Given a much more abundant clone one base away, this may be a read error. V and J are TRBV9 and TRBJ2-7; 7 positions agree with TRBD1. The CDR3 consists of 16 residues. The germline V gene has CDR1 SGDLS and CDR2 YYNGEE. As DNA, the CDR3 is TGTGCCAGCAGCGTAGCCCCGGGACAGAGCTCCTACGGGCAGTACTTC. Its protein is CASSVAPGQSSYGQYF.

This clonotype was counted once. Germline and junction disagree at one end, which may indicate a read error. The rearrangement uses TRBV6-1 and TRBJ2-2; 8 positions match TRBD2. Germline assignment: CDR1 MNHNS and CDR2 SASEGT. This CDR3 is built from 16 residues. The CDR3, as DNA: TGTGCCAGTAGCTCCGGGACTAGTGTTAACACCGTGGAGCTGTTTTTT. Translation gives CASSSGTSVNTVELFF.

This clonotype was recorded a few times. This may come from a read error, since a much larger clone is one base off. The gene calls are TRBV6-1 and TRBJ1-1; TRBD1 might be the D (5 bases). Germline V lookup: CDR1 MNHNS, CDR2 SASEGT. This CDR3 comprises 13 residues. Between the trimmed V and J ends, which lost 10 bases and 4 bases, there was a span of 16 bases. CDR3 in amino acids: CATTKGRTTEAFF. The CDR3, as DNA: TGTGCCACTACAAAGGGACGGACCACTGAAGCTTTCTTT.

In regard to this clonotype: Relative to the germline gene, one junction end is altered; a read error may explain this. The chain couples TRBV6-5 to TRBJ1-6, with D perhaps matching TRBD1 (5 bases). Germline-derived CDR1 and CDR2 are MNHEY and SVGAGI. CDR3 size: 15 residues. The CDR3 DNA reads TGTGCCAGCCACCGCGGGGGGGTTGTCGCTTTACCCCCCCACTTT. It is translated as CASHRGGVVALPPHF.

As regards this clonotype: An end of the junction does not agree with germline; a read error may underlie this. The chain recombines TRBV11-2 with TRBJ1-1; tentatively, D is TRBD1 (5 bases). Germline V gene data show CDR1 as SGHAT and CDR2 as FQNNGV. The CDR3 is 12 residues long. The CDR3 DNA is TGTGCCAGCAGCTTAGGGGGCACTGAGGCCCTCTTT. Its translation: CASSLGGTEALF.

Turning to this clonotype: A much larger clone lies one base from this, so it may be a read error. The V gene is TRBV5-4, the J gene TRBJ2-5; TRBD2 is a possible D gene (7 bases). The CDR3 is 16 residues long. The germline gives CDR1 SGHNT, CDR2 YYREEE (reference sequence). Trimming pared 2 bases from V and 3 bases from J, leaving 17 bases between. The CDR3 DNA sequence: TGTGCCAGCAGCTTTGCGGGGGCCGTCACGAAAGAGACCCAGTACTTC. Translating gives CASSFAGAVTKETQYF.

In its sample, this clonotype was seen many times. In DNA form, the CDR3 reads TGTGCCAGCAGTTATCTAGCGGGAAGCTCCTACGAGCAGTACTTC. Translation: CASSYLAGSSYEQYF. V and J are TRBV28 and TRBJ2-7; 9 nucleotides line up with TRBD2. This CDR3 has 15 residues. The V segment lost 4 bases and the J segment 0 bases; nucleotides outside the gene matches: 4. CDR1 and CDR2 from the germline V gene are MDHEN and SYDVKM.

The sample holds one count of this clonotype. Since the CDR3 does not end with the conserved phenylalanine or tryptophan, this likely comes from a read error. The chain couples TRBV5-1 to TRBJ1-1; tentatively, D is TRBD1 (5 bases). There are 16 residues in the CDR3. Per germline, CDR1 SGHRS and CDR2 YFSETQ. The CDR3 loop reads CASSSRGQGQNTEAFS. Here the CDR3 DNA reads TGCGCCAGTAGCTCGAGGGGCCAGGGCCAGAACACTGAAGCTTTCTCT.